These 18 T cell receptor beta chains originate from one sample sequenced in a study of OX40 agonist ivuxolimab in advanced cancers. The assay was immunoSEQ multiplex PCR, and TCRdb's table has in-frame clones only and misses some. The sample carries under 70,000 clones, 75% to 90% recorded once. The sequences come from CD4+ or CD8+ T cells sorted from blood, collected in a trial of the OX40 agonist ivuxolimab. The receptor source for this set is an adult with an advanced solid tumor such as melanoma, head and neck, liver or kidney cancer.

The V and J genes are TRBV4-2 and TRBJ2-7, with TRBD2 identical over 13 bases. Trimming cost V 4 bases and J 6 bases; bases outside gene matches: 9. Germline values: CDR1 LGHNA, CDR2 YNFKEQ. The CDR3 covers 16 residues. The CDR3 DNA follows: TGTGCCAGCAGCCGTCTCTCCGGGACTAGCGGGACCGAGCAGTACTTC. This sequence encodes CASSRLSGTSGTEQYF.

In this sample, this clone turned up once. The genes are TRBV5-1 and TRBJ2-7; TRBD1 or TRBD2 may be the D gene (5 bases each). The CDR3 spans 15 residues. Germline V lookup: CDR1 SGHRS, CDR2 YFSETQ. V gave up 0 bases and J gave up 5 bases, with 15 bases separating them. In DNA form, the CDR3 reads TGCGCCAGCAGCTTGGCGGGGCAGGGATCCAACGAGCAGTACTTC. It codes for CASSLAGQGSNEQYF. Combining the CDR3 with reference TRBV5-1 and TRBJ2-7 gives the whole variable domain KAGVTQTPRYLIKTRGQQVTLSCSPISGHRSVSWYQQTPGQGLQFLFEYFSETQRNKGNFPGRFSGRQFSNSRSEMNVSTLELGDSALYLCASSLAGQGSNEQYFGPGTRLTVT.

The rearrangement joins TRBV6-5 to TRBJ1-1, with D possibly being TRBD1 (5 bases). Trimming removed 2 bases at V and 7 bases at J, with 8 bases between. This CDR3 has 12 residues. Germline CDR1 MNHEY, CDR2 SVGAGI. The CDR3 sequence is CASSYRGSEAFF. The CDR3 coding sequence is TGTGCCAGCAGTTACCGGGGGAGTGAAGCTTTCTTT.

The CDR3 is CATSRDLHGGGWYEQYF. The CDR3 region has the DNA TGTGCCACCAGCAGAGATTTGCATGGCGGGGGATGGTACGAGCAGTACTTC. The chain combines TRBV15 with TRBJ2-7; 7 bases line up with TRBD2. The CDR3 is made up of 17 amino acids. Losses at the gene ends were 0 bases for V and 4 bases for J; bases not matched to a gene: 12. Germline V CDR1 and CDR2: LNHNV, YYDKDF (reference sequence).

The chain uses TRBV10-1 and TRBJ2-4; TRBD1 matches 7 bases. The CDR3 length is 11 residues. V dropped 8 bases and J dropped 15; count of bases not matched to a gene: 10. CDR1 and CDR2 (germline): WNHNN, SYGVQD (reference sequence). The DNA for the CDR3 is TGCGCCAGCCAAACCGACAGGGTTAGGTACTTC. The encoded protein is CASQTDRVRYF.

The V call is TRBV5-1, the J call TRBJ2-5, with a tentative D call TRBD1 (5 bases). This CDR3 region has 15 residues. V was shortened by 0 bases and J by 1 base, with 10 bases between the two germline ends. In germline, CDR1 is SGHRS, CDR2 YFSETQ. This chain's CDR3 is CASSLAGQGQETQYF. Written as DNA, the CDR3 is TGCGCCAGCAGCTTGGCAGGTCAGGGCCAAGAGACCCAGTACTTC.

Turning to this clone: The junction differs from germline at one of its ends, possibly a read error. The V gene is TRBV10-3, the J gene TRBJ1-4; D perhaps matches TRBD1 (5 bases). Per the germline V gene, CDR1 is ENHRY and CDR2 is SYGVKD. CDR3 length equals 12 residues. Here the CDR3 reads CAISEADKQPTF. The CDR3 region has the DNA TGTGCCATCAGTGAGGCGGACAAGCAACCGACCTTT.

This chain uses TRBV2 with TRBJ2-3; possible D gene TRBD2, 5 bases. Germline V gene data show CDR1 as SNHLY and CDR2 as FYNNEI. Trimming removed 9 bases at V and 0 bases at J, with 10 bases between. The CDR3 contains 13 residues. The CDR3 coding sequence is TGTGCCAGGACGGAGGTTAGCACAGATACGCAGTATTTT. Its protein product is CARTEVSTDTQYF.

The CDR3 DNA follows: TGTGCCAGCAACTCCGACAGGAACACTGAAGCTTTCTTT. Translation: CASNSDRNTEAFF. This chain uses TRBV2 with TRBJ1-1; perhaps TRBD1 as D (5 bases). V gave up 7 bases and J gave up 1 base, with 10 bases separating them. CDR1 is SNHLY, CDR2 FYNNEI, per germline. The CDR3 has 13 amino acids.

The rearrangement links TRBV2 to TRBJ1-5; D is possibly TRBD1 (5 bases). The CDR3 is made up of 15 amino acids. Germline assignment: CDR1 SNHLY and CDR2 FYNNEI. V shed 4 bases and J shed 6 bases, with 16 bases lying between them. The CDR3 bases are TGTGCCAGCAGTGTAAGCAGGGACGCCAGTCAGCCCCAGCATTTT. Protein: CASSVSRDASQPQHF.

The chain has TRBV7-9 and TRBJ2-2; 7 positions agree with TRBD2. Germline-derived CDR1 and CDR2 are SEHNR and FQNEAQ (reference sequence). The CDR3 is 16 amino acids. Trimming at V came to 5 bases and at J to 3 bases, leaving 9 bases not matched to a gene. This CDR3 is CASSPLGLADTGELFF. The CDR3 DNA reads TGTGCCAGCAGCCCCCTTGGCCTAGCGGACACCGGGGAGCTGTTTTTT.

J is TRBJ1-1 and V is TRBV27, with D possibly being TRBD1 (5 bases). Deletions cut 0 bases from V and 1 base from J, with 12 bases between. This CDR3 is built from 16 residues. Germline CDR1 MNHEY, CDR2 SMNVEV (reference sequence). In DNA, the CDR3 is TGTGCCAGCAGTTTATCTAGATCAACAGGGAACACTGAAGCTTTCTTT. Residues: CASSLSRSTGNTEAFF.

The chain employs TRBV6-1 and TRBJ1-2; perhaps TRBD1 as D (6 bases). This CDR3 has 15 amino acids. Germline loops: CDR1 MNHNS, CDR2 SASEGT. V lost 3 bases and J 1 base, leaving 12 bases between the germline ends. The CDR3 region is CASSERTEINYGYTF. The CDR3 bases are TGTGCCAGCAGTGAGAGGACAGAGATTAACTATGGCTACACCTTC.

This chain joins TRBV5-1 and TRBJ2-5, with 7 bases matching TRBD2. Trimming at V came to 5 bases and at J to 4 bases, leaving 14 bases not matched to a gene. Germline CDR1 and CDR2: SGHRS and YFSETQ. The CDR3 is 16 residues long. Here the CDR3 reads CASSSVLANRGETQYF. CDR3 DNA sequence: TGCGCCAGCAGTTCGGTACTAGCGAACCGGGGAGAGACCCAGTACTTC.

The chain combines TRBV5-1 with TRBJ2-7; 9 bases match TRBD1. Germline trimming cut 5 bases from V and 4 bases from J; bases unmatched to any gene: 4. There are 13 residues in the CDR3. Germline CDR1 SGHRS, CDR2 YFSETQ. The CDR3 nucleotides read TGCGCCAGCAGAGGACAGGGGTTGTACGAGCAGTACTTC. Its protein product is CASRGQGLYEQYF.

This clone was observed once. This chain links TRBV7-3 with TRBJ2-3; D is uncertain. Trimming took off 0 bases at V and 0 bases at J, with 4 bases between the two ends. CDR3 size: 14 residues. Germline V gene lookup returns CDR1 SGHTA and CDR2 FQGTGA. The CDR3 sequence: CASSLTISTDTQYF. DNA of the CDR3: TGTGCCAGCAGCTTAACGATCAGCACAGATACGCAGTATTTT.

The chain recombines TRBV6-5 with TRBJ1-6; a possible D gene is TRBD1 (6 bases). The CDR3 runs 14 residues. Trimming removed 6 bases at V and 5 bases at J, with 11 bases between. Germline assignment: CDR1 MNHEY and CDR2 SVGAGI. CDR3 nucleotide sequence: TGTGCCAGCAGGGTTACAGGGCATAATTCACCCCTCCACTTT. The encoded protein is CASRVTGHNSPLHF.

J is TRBJ1-2 and V is TRBV19; D perhaps matches TRBD1 (5 bases). This CDR3 comprises 14 residues. Looked up from germline, CDR1 is LNHDA and CDR2 is SQIVND (reference sequence). Trimming took off 10 bases at V and 3 bases at J, with 18 bases between the two ends. Here the CDR3 reads CATGAGFRDYGYTF. CDR3 coding DNA: TGTGCCACCGGGGCGGGGTTCCGCGACTATGGCTACACCTTC.